Sequencing of this TCR beta chain was carried out in a study of cytomegalovirus exposure and HLA in healthy donors. CDR1 and CDR2 from the germline V gene are LNHDA and SQIVND (reference sequence). CDR3 size: 15 residues. V was cut by 3 bases and J by 3 bases, with 15 bases left in between. PCR used 60 Vbeta primers and 13 Jbeta primers. The method was immunoSEQ multiplex PCR; TCRdb's version includes in-frame clones alone and lacks a portion of them. Of about 83,000 clones listed, just over 70% are singletons. Input material: PBMCs. The sequence was collected from a man aged 60-69 years in good health and CMV-seronegative. This rearrangement joins TRBV19 to TRBJ2-7; the D gene is possibly TRBD2 (5 bases). In DNA, the CDR3 is TGTGCCAGTAGTATTCGAGGCGGGTTCAACTACGAGCAGTACTTC. The encoded protein is CASSIRGGFNYEQYF. Complete variable domain (other parts from reference TRBV19 and TRBJ2-7): DGGITQSPKYLFRKEGQNVTLSCEQNLNHDAMYWYRQDPGQGLRLIYYSQIVNDFQKGDIAEGYSVSREKKESFPLTVTSAQKNPTAFYLCASSIRGGFNYEQYFGPGTRLTVT.